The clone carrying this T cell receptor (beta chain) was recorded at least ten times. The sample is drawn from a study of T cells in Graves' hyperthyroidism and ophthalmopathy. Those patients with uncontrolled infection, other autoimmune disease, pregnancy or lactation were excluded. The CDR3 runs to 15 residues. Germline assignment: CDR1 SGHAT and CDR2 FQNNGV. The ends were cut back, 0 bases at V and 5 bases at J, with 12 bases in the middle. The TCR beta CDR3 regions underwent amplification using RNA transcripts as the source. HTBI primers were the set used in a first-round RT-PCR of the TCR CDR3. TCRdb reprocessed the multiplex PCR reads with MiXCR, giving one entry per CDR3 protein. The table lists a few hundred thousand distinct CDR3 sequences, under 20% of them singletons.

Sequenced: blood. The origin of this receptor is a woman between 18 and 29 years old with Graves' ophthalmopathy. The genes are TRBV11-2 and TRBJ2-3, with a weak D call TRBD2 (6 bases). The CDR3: CASSLERGRRDTQYF. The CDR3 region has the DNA TGTGCCAGCAGCTTAGAACGGGGGAGGAGAGATACGCAGTATTTT.